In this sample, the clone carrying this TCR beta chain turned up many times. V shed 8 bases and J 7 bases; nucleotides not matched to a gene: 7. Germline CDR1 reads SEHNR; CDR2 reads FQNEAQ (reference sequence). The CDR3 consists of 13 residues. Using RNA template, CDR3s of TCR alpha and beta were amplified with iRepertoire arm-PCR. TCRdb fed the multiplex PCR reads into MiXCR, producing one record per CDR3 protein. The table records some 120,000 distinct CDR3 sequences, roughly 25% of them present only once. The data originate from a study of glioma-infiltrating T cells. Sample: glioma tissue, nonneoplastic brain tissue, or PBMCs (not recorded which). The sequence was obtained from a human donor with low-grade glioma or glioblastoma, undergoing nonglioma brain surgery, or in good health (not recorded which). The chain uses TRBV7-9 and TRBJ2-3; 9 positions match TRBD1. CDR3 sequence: CASAGTGYNTQYF. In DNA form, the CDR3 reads TGTGCCAGCGCCGGGACAGGGTACAATACGCAGTATTTT.